This record covers a single TCR beta chain. What it binds is not known. The germline CDR1 and CDR2 sequences are DFQATT and SNEGSKA (reference sequence). The CDR3 covers 13 residues. The ends lost 1 base at V and 3 bases at J; junction bases unmatched: 2. The data belong to a study of response to subunit inactivated influenza vaccine. General study points: A suggestion made by the authors is that each seasonal influenza vaccination recruits few new T cells.

TCRdb re-derived calls from the RT-PCR reads in MiXCR, one entry per CDR3 protein. The sample lists 750,000 to 850,000 distinct CDR3 sequences, approximately 17% occurring once. This receptor was identified in a middle-aged man who received an inactivated influenza vaccine. This specimen was PBMCs from blood, taken less than 6 days after vaccination. The chain carries TRBV20-1 and TRBJ2-7; TRBD1 agrees at 8 bases. CDR3 nucleotide sequence: TGCAGTGCTAGAGCACAGGGGGGCTACGAGCAGTACTTC. Translated: CSARAQGGYEQYF.